This record concerns one TCR beta chain sequence. The sample is drawn from a study of type 1 and type 2 diabetes patients. Overall study context: T cells were magnetically sorted from PBMCs as CD4+ or CD8+ subsets.

All diabetic donors were classified as either type 1 or type 2 diabetes. The PCR template was genomic DNA. Multiplex PCR with 30 forward and 13 reverse primers amplified the TCR beta CDR3. From the multiplex PCR reads, TCRdb called clonotypes with MiXCR, one entry per CDR3 protein. The sample includes a few hundred thousand distinct CDR3 sequences, 45% to 60% of them seen just once. Trimming took off 1 base at V and 8 bases at J, with 11 bases between the two ends. The CDR3 runs to 13 residues. Germline lookup yields CDR1 LGHNA and CDR2 YSLEER. The TCR originated in a man between 18 and 29 years old with type 2 diabetes. Material for sequencing was peripheral blood mononuclear cells (PBMCs). The chain has TRBV4-3 and TRBJ1-2, with unresolved D. The CDR3 DNA sequence: TGCGCCAGCAGCCAAGTGGGAGGAGCCGGCTACACCTTC. Translated: CASSQVGGAGYTF.